This TCR beta chain was obtained from a study of regulatory T cells in long-lasting Graves disease. The time point is: newly diagnosed GD, antithyroid drugs for less than 3 months. Extracted PBMC RNA gave rise to the TCR library. V lost 1 base to trimming and J lost 8 bases; unmatched junction nucleotides: 4. This CDR3 is 14 amino acids long. Germline V lookup: CDR1 MNHNS, CDR2 SASEGT. Findings and caveats of the study: Under persistent disease, TRBV28, TRBJ1-2 and TRBJ2-5 were used preferentially.

This clonotype was counted at least ten times. Its cognate antigen is unknown. iRepertoire HTBI primers and Arm-PCR of CDR3 regions built TCR beta libraries. TCRdb ran MiXCR on the multiplex PCR reads and lists one entry per CDR3 protein. The data hold about 460,000 distinct CDR3 sequences, with 14% observed a single time. The sample also formed part of further work on T cells in Graves' hyperthyroidism and ophthalmopathy.

This specimen consisted of peripheral blood mononuclear cells (PBMCs), obtained at new diagnosis, from a patient treated with antithyroid drugs. This chain joins TRBV6-1 and TRBJ2-3; TRBD2 matches 9 bases. The TCR originated in a woman in her forties or fifties with Graves disease. The CDR3 region has the DNA TGTGCCAGCAGTGAAGTAGCGGGGGAGGCTACGCAGTATTTT. It is translated as CASSEVAGEATQYF.